The 2 T cell receptor beta chains below come from one sample, sequenced in a study of T cell responses to AZD1222 COVID-19 vaccine. Sequencing used immunoSEQ multiplex PCR; TCRdb keeps in-frame clones, though not all of them. The top ten clones hold roughly a quarter of a sample with 150,000 to 200,000 clones, approximately 90% of them seen once. The material was peripheral blood, obtained 28 days after the second AZD1222 dose. The receptors stem from an adult who received the AZD1222 COVID-19 vaccine.

In this sample, this clone turned up a few times. The chain uses TRBV19 and TRBJ2-1; the D is unclear. The CDR3 spans 15 residues. From germline, CDR1 is LNHDA and CDR2 SQIVND (reference sequence). V lost 9 bases and J lost 0, with 15 bases in between. The CDR3: CASVMDRSSYNEQFF. In nucleotides, the CDR3 is TGTGCCAGCGTGATGGATCGGAGCTCCTACAATGAGCAGTTCTTC.

V is TRBV5-4 and J is TRBJ2-1; D is possibly TRBD1 (6 bases). The CDR3 is made up of 16 amino acids. Trimming pared 0 bases from V and 2 bases from J, leaving 12 bases between. Germline V gene sequence: CDR1 SGHNT, CDR2 YYREEE (reference sequence). The CDR3: CASSLVGRGTYNEQFF. DNA of the CDR3: TGTGCCAGCAGCTTGGTTGGCAGGGGAACCTACAATGAGCAGTTCTTC.